Listed here is a single TCR beta chain. The antigen remains unidentified. Germline V gives CDR1 SQVTM, CDR2 ANQGSEA. Trimming removed 7 bases from V and 2 bases from J; junction bases left unmatched: 8. CDR3 length: 15 amino acids. The donors were members of the validation cohort comprising about 130 subjects, separate from the approximately 630-subject first cohort. The sample comes from a study of cytomegalovirus exposure and HLA in healthy donors. Study-level findings and limits: Among TCR sequences, most were rare, though some public TCRs appeared in many donors. Reportedly, cytomegalovirus status was diagnosed with high sensitivity and specificity.

Libraries were prepared by immunoSEQ multiplex PCR; TCRdb keeps only in-frame clonotypes and omits some of them. The repertoire holds some 150,000 clones, with roughly 91% as singletons. Specimen: PBMCs. The J gene is TRBJ2-1, the V gene TRBV29-1; TRBD1 matches at 10 bases. This sequence originates from a man younger than 35 in good health and CMV-seronegative. CDR3: CSGSIGTGAYNEQFF. The CDR3 nucleotides are TGCAGCGGCTCAATCGGGACAGGGGCCTACAATGAGCAGTTCTTC.